One sample yielded the 2 T cell receptor beta chains listed below, sequenced in a study of identifying expanded T cells in peripheral blood. Libraries were prepared by immunoSEQ multiplex PCR; TCRdb keeps only in-frame clonotypes and omits some of them. The table records 120,000 or so clones, over 65% of them present only once. The material sequenced was blood. These receptors all stem from a person between 18 and 75 years old in good health.

The chain is built from TRBV10-1 and TRBJ2-1; 11 bases line up with TRBD1. The CDR3 extends over 14 amino acids. Losses at the gene ends were 3 bases for V and 9 bases for J; bases not matched to a gene: 4. The germline V gene has CDR1 WNHNN and CDR2 SYGVQD (reference sequence). The CDR3 is CASSEYGTGGEQFF. The DNA of the CDR3 is TGCGCCAGCAGTGAATATGGGACAGGGGGTGAGCAGTTCTTC.

The chain recombines TRBV2 with TRBJ2-5; perhaps D is TRBD1 or TRBD2 (5 bases each). V was trimmed by 6 bases and J by 5 bases, leaving 13 bases between them. The CDR3 covers 13 residues. Germline V CDR1 and CDR2: SNHLY, FYNNEI. CDR3 loop: CASRGEWGETQYF. The DNA of the CDR3 is TGTGCCAGCAGGGGCGAATGGGGGGAGACCCAGTACTTC.